The clone carrying this TCR beta chain has only a few counts. Its target is not known. A read error may account for a junction end that differs from germline. The authors built TCR beta libraries using iRepertoire HTBI primers and Arm-PCR of CDR3 regions. MiXCR, run by TCRdb on the multiplex PCR reads, gives a single entry per CDR3 protein. The table lists hundreds of thousands of distinct CDR3 sequences, about 20% of them singletons, with roughly 20% in the top ten. The sample is drawn from a study of regulatory T cells in long-lasting Graves disease. Germline CDR1 is DFQATT and CDR2 is SNEGSKA (reference sequence). This CDR3 is built from 12 residues. Stated time point: persistent/refractory GD, antithyroid drugs over 5 years with positive TRAb. Extracted RNA from PBMCs served as the source of the TCR library. Each of the patients was recruited from an endocrinology department situated in Xi'an, China.

Study-wide points: Favored usage of TRBV28, TRBJ1-2 and TRBJ2-5 was recorded in persistent disease. Sampling was limited to peripheral blood rather than thyroid tissue.

The rearrangement links TRBV20-1 to TRBJ1-2; maybe TRBD1 (5 bases). The source is a female donor with Graves disease. The material sequenced was peripheral blood mononuclear cells (PBMCs), taken when the disease was refractory, from a patient treated with antithyroid drugs. For the CDR3, the DNA is TGCAGTGCTAGAGATCCCGGGGCTGGCTACGCCTTC. Encoded protein: CSARDPGAGYAF.